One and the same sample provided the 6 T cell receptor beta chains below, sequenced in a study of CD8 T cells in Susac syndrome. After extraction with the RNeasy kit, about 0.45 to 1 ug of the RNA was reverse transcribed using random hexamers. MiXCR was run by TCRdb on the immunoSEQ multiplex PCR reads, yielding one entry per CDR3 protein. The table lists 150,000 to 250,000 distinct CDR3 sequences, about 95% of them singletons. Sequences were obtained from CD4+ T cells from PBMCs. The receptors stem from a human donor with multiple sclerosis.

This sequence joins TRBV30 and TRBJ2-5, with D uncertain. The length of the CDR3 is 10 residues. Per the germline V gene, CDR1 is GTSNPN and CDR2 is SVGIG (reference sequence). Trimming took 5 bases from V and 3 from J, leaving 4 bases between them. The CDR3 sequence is CAWGKETQYF. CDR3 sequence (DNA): TGTGCCTGGGGGAAAGAGACCCAGTACTTC. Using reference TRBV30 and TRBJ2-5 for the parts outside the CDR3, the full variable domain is SQTIHQWPATLVQPVGSPLSLECTVEGTSNPNLYWYRQAAGRGLQLLFYSVGIGQISSEVPQNLSASRPQDRQFILSSKKLLLSDSGFYLCAWGKETQYFGPGTRLLVL.

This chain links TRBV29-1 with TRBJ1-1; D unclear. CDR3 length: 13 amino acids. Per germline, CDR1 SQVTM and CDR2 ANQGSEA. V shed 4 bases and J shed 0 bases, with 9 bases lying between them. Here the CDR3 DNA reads TGCAGCGTTGCCAAGGATATGAACACTGAAGCTTTCTTT. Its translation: CSVAKDMNTEAFF.

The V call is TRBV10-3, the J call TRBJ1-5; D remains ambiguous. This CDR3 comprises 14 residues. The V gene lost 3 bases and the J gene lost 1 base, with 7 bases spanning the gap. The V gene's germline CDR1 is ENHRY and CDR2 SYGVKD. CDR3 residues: CAISDLGSNQPQHF. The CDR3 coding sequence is TGTGCCATCAGTGATTTGGGGAGCAATCAGCCCCAGCATTTT.

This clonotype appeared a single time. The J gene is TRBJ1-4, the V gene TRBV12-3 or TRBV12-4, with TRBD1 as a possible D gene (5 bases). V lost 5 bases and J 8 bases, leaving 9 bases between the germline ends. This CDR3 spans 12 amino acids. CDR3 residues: CASSRRDEKLFF. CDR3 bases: TGTGCCAGCAGTCGTCGGGACGAAAAACTGTTTTTT.

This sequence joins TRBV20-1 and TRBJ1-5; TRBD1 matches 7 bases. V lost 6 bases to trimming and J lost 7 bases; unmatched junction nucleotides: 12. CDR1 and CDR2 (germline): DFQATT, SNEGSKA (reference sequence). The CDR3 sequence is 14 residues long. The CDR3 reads CSAPDRVEGQPQHF. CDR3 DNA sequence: TGCAGTGCCCCAGACAGGGTGGAAGGGCAGCCCCAGCATTTT.

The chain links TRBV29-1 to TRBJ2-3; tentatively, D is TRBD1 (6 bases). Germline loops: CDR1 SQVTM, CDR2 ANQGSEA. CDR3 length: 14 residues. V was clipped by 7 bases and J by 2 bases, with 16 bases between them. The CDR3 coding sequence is TGCAGCGCCGAACAGGGCACACACACAGATACGCAGTATTTT. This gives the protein CSAEQGTHTDTQYF.